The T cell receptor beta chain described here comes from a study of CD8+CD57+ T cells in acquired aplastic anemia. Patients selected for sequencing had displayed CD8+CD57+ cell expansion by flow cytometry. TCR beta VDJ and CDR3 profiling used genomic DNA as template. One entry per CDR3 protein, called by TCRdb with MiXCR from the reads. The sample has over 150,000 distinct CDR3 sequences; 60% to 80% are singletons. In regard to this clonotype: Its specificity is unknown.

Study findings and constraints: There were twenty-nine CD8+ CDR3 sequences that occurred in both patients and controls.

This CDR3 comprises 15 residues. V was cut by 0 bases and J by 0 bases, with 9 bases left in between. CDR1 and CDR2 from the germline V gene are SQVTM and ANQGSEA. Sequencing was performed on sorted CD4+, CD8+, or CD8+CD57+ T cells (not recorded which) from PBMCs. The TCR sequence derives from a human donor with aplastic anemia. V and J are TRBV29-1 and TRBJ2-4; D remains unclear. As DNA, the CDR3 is TGCAGCGTTGAAGATGCTAGGCAAGCCAAAAACATTCAGTACTTC. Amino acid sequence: CSVEDARQAKNIQYF.